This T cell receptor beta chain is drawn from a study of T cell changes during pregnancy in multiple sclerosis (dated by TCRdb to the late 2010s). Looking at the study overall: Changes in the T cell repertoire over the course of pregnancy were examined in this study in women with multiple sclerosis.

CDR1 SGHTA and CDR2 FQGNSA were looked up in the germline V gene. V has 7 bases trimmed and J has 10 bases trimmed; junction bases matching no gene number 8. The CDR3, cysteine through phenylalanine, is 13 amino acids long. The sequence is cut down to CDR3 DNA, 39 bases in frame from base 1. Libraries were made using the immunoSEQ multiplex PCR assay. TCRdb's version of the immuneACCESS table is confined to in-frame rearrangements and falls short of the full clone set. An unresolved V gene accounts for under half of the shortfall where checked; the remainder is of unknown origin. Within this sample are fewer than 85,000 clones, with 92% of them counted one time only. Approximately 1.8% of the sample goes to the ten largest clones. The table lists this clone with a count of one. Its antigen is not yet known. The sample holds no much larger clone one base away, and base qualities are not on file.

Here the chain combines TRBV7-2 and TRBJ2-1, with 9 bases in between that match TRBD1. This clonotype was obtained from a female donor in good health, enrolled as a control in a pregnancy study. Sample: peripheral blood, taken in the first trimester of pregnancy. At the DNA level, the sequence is TGTGCCAGCACCAGATATGGACAGGGGGAGCAGTTCTTC. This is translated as CASTRYGQGEQFF. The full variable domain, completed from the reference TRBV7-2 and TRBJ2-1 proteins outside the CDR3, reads GAGVSQSPSNKVTEKGKDVELRCDPISGHTALYWYRQSLGQGLEFLIYFQGNSAPDKSGLPSDRFSAERTGGSVSTLTIQRTQQEDSAVYLCASTRYGQGEQFFGPGTRLTVL.